The next 20 T cell receptor beta chains were all read from a single sample in a study of identical twins. One entry per CDR3 protein results from TCRdb running MiXCR on the 5' RACE reads. The sample has 400,000 to 550,000 distinct CDR3 sequences; less than 25% are singletons. Separately, the same data were catalogued under a study of T cells expressing NK-cell markers.

Sequenced sample: CD4+ T cells sorted from blood. These receptors were taken from a young woman in good health.

The V and J genes are TRBV11-2 and TRBJ2-3; D gene uncertain. The CDR3 covers 13 residues. With 1 base removed from V and 5 bases from J, the gap between germline ends came to 7 bases. Looked up from germline, CDR1 is SGHAT and CDR2 is FQNNGV. The CDR3 coding sequence is TGTGCCAGCAGCTTAGGAGGAGTAGATACGCAGTATTTT. This translates into CASSLGGVDTQYF.

The table lists this clonotype with a few counts. The V and J genes are TRBV5-1 and TRBJ1-4; the D gene is possibly TRBD1 (6 bases). The germline V gene encodes CDR1 SGHRS and CDR2 YFSETQ. The V end lost 0 bases, the J end lost 10 bases, and 10 bases lay between the germline ends. The CDR3 sequence is 13 residues long. CDR3 sequence reads: CASSLEQGGKLFF. The CDR3 DNA sequence: TGCGCCAGCAGCTTGGAACAGGGCGGAAAACTGTTTTTT.

This clonotype was counted between two and nine times. The V call is TRBV5-1, the J call TRBJ2-1, with 7 bases fitting TRBD2. Germline CDR1 SGHRS, CDR2 YFSETQ. This CDR3 contains 15 residues. Germline trimming cut 4 bases from V and 14 bases from J; bases unmatched to any gene: 18. The chain's CDR3 is CASSLNQRDQEREFF. In nucleotides, the CDR3 is TGCGCCAGCAGCCTGAACCAGCGGGACCAGGAACGGGAGTTCTTC.

The chain joins TRBV10-1 to TRBJ2-2; 8 bases agree with TRBD2. The germline V gene encodes CDR1 WNHNN and CDR2 SYGVQD (reference sequence). CDR3 size: 14 residues. With 7 bases clipped from V and 5 bases from J, the junction kept 6 bases outside the gene matches. DNA for the CDR3: TGCGCCAGCAATGTGAGCGGGAGAACCGGGGAGCTGTTTTTT. Protein: CASNVSGRTGELFF.

The J gene is TRBJ2-2, the V gene TRBV3-1, with D perhaps assigned TRBD1 or TRBD2 (5 bases each). The CDR3 is 14 residues long. The V end lost 2 bases, the J end lost 4 bases, and 8 bases lay between the germline ends. CDR1 LGHDT and CDR2 YNNKEL come from the germline V gene (reference sequence). The CDR3 sequence: CASSQPGSTGELFF. The CDR3 coding sequence is TGTGCCAGCAGCCAACCAGGGAGCACCGGGGAGCTGTTTTTT.

The chain employs TRBV6-5 and TRBJ2-7, with no clear D. Germline V gives CDR1 MNHEY, CDR2 SVGAGI. V shed 0 bases and J shed 0 bases, with 6 bases lying between them. There are 14 residues in the CDR3. Here the CDR3 reads CASSYSPHSYEQYF. In nucleotides, the CDR3 is TGTGCCAGCAGTTACTCTCCTCACTCCTACGAGCAGTACTTC.

The chain is built from TRBV5-1 and TRBJ2-7, with 7 bases aligning to TRBD2. CDR3 length: 12 residues. Germline loops: CDR1 SGHRS, CDR2 YFSETQ. V was clipped by 7 bases and J by 2 bases; unmatched bases: 3. The DNA of the CDR3 is TGCGCCAGCCAGCGGGGCCCCTACGAGCAGTACTTC. This sequence encodes CASQRGPYEQYF.

The chain recombines TRBV7-2 with TRBJ2-7; 7 nucleotides agree with TRBD2. Germline loops: CDR1 SGHTA, CDR2 FQGNSA. This CDR3 spans 12 amino acids. Here the CDR3 DNA reads TGTGCGACGGGCGGGGGTCCCTACGAGCAGTACTTC. As protein: CATGGGPYEQYF.

The chain joins TRBV7-8 to TRBJ2-1; no definite D call. V was clipped by 5 bases and J by 7 bases, with 12 bases between them. Germline V gives CDR1 SGHVS, CDR2 FQNEAQ. The CDR3 length is 13 residues. CDR3 sequence: CASSPQIGNEQFF. DNA of the CDR3: TGTGCCAGCAGCCCCCAAATCGGGAATGAGCAGTTCTTC.

The chain has TRBV21-1 and TRBJ1-4. TRBV21-1 is a pseudogene segment. The CDR3 sequence is 17 residues long. This chain's CDR3 is CASSKGAPTADREKLFF. The CDR3, as DNA: TGTGCCAGCAGCAAAGGGGCCCCGACTGCCGATCGTGAAAAACTGTTTTTT.

This clonotype has just a few counts. The chain has TRBV2 and TRBJ1-6, with D unclear. The CDR3 loop spans 13 amino acids. V was pared by 2 bases and J by 9 bases, with 8 bases between. Looked up from germline, CDR1 is SNHLY and CDR2 is FYNNEI. The CDR3 coding sequence is TGTGCCAGCAGTGAATCACGCCTTTCACCCCTCCACTTT. Protein: CASSESRLSPLHF. The full variable domain, completed using reference TRBV2 and TRBJ1-6, is EPEVTQTPSHQVTQMGQEVILRCVPISNHLYFYWYRQILGQKVEFLVSFYNNEISEKSEIFDDQFSVERPDGSNFTLKIRSTKLEDSAMYFCASSESRLSPLHFGNGTRLTVT.

This clonotype has only a few counts. The gene calls are TRBV11-3 and TRBJ2-1; D may be TRBD2 (6 bases). Trimming cost V 6 bases and J 7 bases, with 16 bases left between them. The CDR3 has 14 amino acids. Germline V lookup: CDR1 SGHNT, CDR2 YENEEA. The CDR3 DNA follows: TGTGCCAGCAGTGAGTCTGGGGGGAGGAATGAGCAGTTCTTC. This encodes CASSESGGRNEQFF.

This clonotype was counted a few times. The genes are TRBV11-2 and TRBJ2-1; perhaps TRBD1 as D (6 bases). Germline assignment: CDR1 SGHAT and CDR2 FQNNGV. The CDR3 covers 13 residues. The ends were cut back, 5 bases at V and 6 bases at J, with 11 bases in the middle. CDR3 sequence reads: CASSPGQFNEQFF. CDR3 nucleotides: TGTGCCAGCAGCCCAGGACAGTTCAATGAGCAGTTCTTC.

V gene TRBV12-3 or TRBV12-4 combines with J gene TRBJ1-6, with D maybe TRBD1 (6 bases). The CDR3 is 13 amino acids. The germline V and J ends were trimmed by 5 bases and 8 bases, with 10 bases remaining between them. The CDR3, as DNA: TGTGCCAGCAGTGGACAGTTGTATTCACCCCTCCACTTT. This gives the protein CASSGQLYSPLHF.

At least ten counts were recorded for this clonotype. J is TRBJ2-3 and V is TRBV21-1; TRBD2 is taken as the D call from the table, unchecked against the DNA. TRBV21-1 is tagged as a pseudogene. The CDR3 runs to 16 residues. CDR3 loop: CASSKGLAWVKDTQYF. CDR3 nucleotide sequence: TGTGCCAGCAGCAAGGGACTAGCTTGGGTAAAAGATACGCAGTATTTT.

The rearrangement uses TRBV12-3 or TRBV12-4 and TRBJ1-2; no firm D call. There are 12 residues in the CDR3. V lost 11 bases and J lost 4, with 14 bases in between. The CDR3 loop reads CACQDGSYGYTF. DNA of the CDR3: TGTGCCTGCCAAGATGGGTCCTATGGCTACACCTTC.

V and J are TRBV11-2 and TRBJ2-1, with D hard to call. Germline-derived CDR1 and CDR2 are SGHAT and FQNNGV. V was pared by 4 bases and J by 10 bases, with 17 bases between. This CDR3 region has 14 residues. The CDR3 DNA follows: TGTGCCAGCAGCTCCTTCGTTATGGTCGGGGAGCAGTTCTTC. This gives the protein CASSSFVMVGEQFF.

This clonotype was counted between two and nine times. V usage is TRBV7-2 and J usage is TRBJ1-5, with D perhaps matching TRBD1 (6 bases). Trimming cost V 5 bases and J 6 bases, with 20 bases left between them. Germline-derived CDR1 and CDR2 are SGHTA and FQGNSA. The CDR3 has 16 amino acids. CDR3: CASSTFGRGLSQPQHF. CDR3 DNA: TGTGCCAGCAGCACCTTCGGCAGGGGATTGTCTCAGCCCCAGCATTTT.

V usage is TRBV20-1 and J usage is TRBJ2-7; D not resolved. With 3 bases removed from V and 9 bases from J, the gap between germline ends came to 15 bases. Germline lookup yields CDR1 DFQATT and CDR2 SNEGSKA (reference sequence). This CDR3 contains 12 residues. CDR3 coding DNA: TGCAGTGCTAGTAGTAGGATGTTGGGGCAGTACTTC. As protein: CSASSRMLGQYF.

This chain links TRBV5-1 with TRBJ1-1; tentatively, D is TRBD1 (6 bases). CDR3 length equals 15 residues. Per the germline V gene, CDR1 is SGHRS and CDR2 is YFSETQ. Trimming removed 4 bases from V and 4 bases from J, with 17 bases in between. The CDR3 DNA is TGCGCCAGCAGCGTTCTACAGGGCGGCAGCACTGAAGCTTTCTTT. It is translated as CASSVLQGGSTEAFF.